These 23 T cell receptor beta chains originate from one sample sequenced in a study of PD-1 blockade in classical Hodgkin lymphoma. As to time point: cycle 4 day 1 (C4D1), after 6 weeks of nivolumab. Relapses following autologous stem cell transplantation were seen in all patients, with brentuximab vedotin exposure varying. The table came from immunoSEQ multiplex PCR; TCRdb's copy has only in-frame clones and leaves some out. This table has tens of thousands of clones, about 90% appearing once. Sample: peripheral blood mononuclear cells (PBMCs), taken before the fourth cycle of nivolumab. These receptors were collected from a human donor with classical Hodgkin lymphoma.

The chain uses TRBV4-2 and TRBJ1-2; TRBD1 aligns across 8 bases. CDR3 length: 15 amino acids. Unmatched junction bases numbered 7, after V lost 1 base and J lost 6 bases. From germline, CDR1 is LGHNA and CDR2 YNFKEQ. The CDR3 region is CASSQVTDRDNGYTF. CDR3 in DNA: TGTGCCAGCAGCCAAGTCACGGACAGGGATAATGGCTACACCTTC.

The chain employs TRBV5-1 and TRBJ2-1, with D perhaps matching TRBD2 (7 bases). This CDR3 has 15 amino acids. Per germline, CDR1 SGHRS and CDR2 YFSETQ. The ends were cut back, 4 bases at V and 6 bases at J, with 17 bases in the middle. Written as DNA, the CDR3 is TGCGCCAGCAGCCGGAGGGGGGGGGTCCCCAATGAGCAGTTCTTC. This encodes CASSRRGGVPNEQFF. The whole variable domain, remainder taken from reference TRBV5-1 and TRBJ2-1, is KAGVTQTPRYLIKTRGQQVTLSCSPISGHRSVSWYQQTPGQGLQFLFEYFSETQRNKGNFPGRFSGRQFSNSRSEMNVSTLELGDSALYLCASSRRGGVPNEQFFGPGTRLTVL.

This chain connects TRBV2 to TRBJ1-1, with D hard to call. The V end was cut by 7 bases, the J end by 2 bases, with 8 bases between. Germline values: CDR1 SNHLY, CDR2 FYNNEI. This CDR3 has 12 amino acids. For the CDR3, the DNA is TGTGCCAGCATTCTGTTAAACACTGAAGCTTTCTTT. Amino acid sequence: CASILLNTEAFF.

The V gene is TRBV4-1, the J gene TRBJ1-5, with no clear D. The length of the CDR3 is 15 residues. The V end was cut by 4 bases, the J end by 5 bases, with 15 bases between. CDR1 MGHRA and CDR2 YSYEKL come from the germline V gene. The CDR3 loop reads CASSPSRFGDQPQHF. CDR3 sequence (DNA): TGCGCCAGCAGCCCAAGTCGGTTTGGGGATCAGCCCCAGCATTTT.

This sequence joins TRBV4-1 and TRBJ2-1; TRBD1 agrees at 11 bases. Per germline, CDR1 MGHRA and CDR2 YSYEKL. The CDR3 covers 19 residues. J gave up 6 bases and V 0 bases, and 13 bases lay outside the gene matches. CDR3 sequence reads: CASSQEGLLGGQGANEQFF. The CDR3 DNA sequence: TGCGCCAGCAGCCAAGAGGGGCTTTTAGGTGGACAGGGGGCCAATGAGCAGTTCTTC.

The chain recombines TRBV29-1 with TRBJ2-1, with D unclear. The CDR3 loop spans 11 amino acids. Germline-derived CDR1 and CDR2 are SQVTM and ANQGSEA. The V end was cut by 8 bases, the J end by 6 bases, with 11 bases between. This CDR3 is CSLQHSNEQFF. CDR3 DNA: TGCAGCCTGCAACATTCCAATGAGCAGTTCTTC.

About this clone itself: A read error may produce the germline difference seen at one junction end. The same CDR3 can be traced to other DNA sequences in this sample. This chain connects TRBV4-1 to TRBJ2-7, with TRBD1 matching over 7 bases. There are 15 residues in the CDR3. The V gene's germline CDR1 is MGHRA and CDR2 YSYEKL. The CDR3 bases are TGCGCCAGCAGCCATGGGGACAGTACAAGCCACGAGCAATACTTC. Amino acids: CASSHGDSTSHEQYF.

The chain recombines TRBV10-1 with TRBJ2-3, with D maybe TRBD1 (7 bases). The CDR3 sequence is 14 residues long. Trimming removed 10 bases at V and 4 bases at J, with 18 bases between. Germline V CDR1 and CDR2: WNHNN, SYGVQD (reference sequence). In nucleotides, the CDR3 is TGCGCCACCGGGGACACAGGGGAGGCAGATACGCAGTATTTT. This sequence encodes CATGDTGEADTQYF.

The chain uses TRBV4-1 and TRBJ1-3; D is ambiguous. Trimming shortened V by 3 bases and J by 2 bases, and 8 bases separated the two germline ends. CDR3 length: 14 residues. From germline, CDR1 is MGHRA and CDR2 YSYEKL. The CDR3 region has the DNA TGCGCCAGCAGCCACTCAGGAACTGGAAACACCATATATTTT. Protein: CASSHSGTGNTIYF.

V and J are TRBV7-9 and TRBJ1-1; possible D gene TRBD1, 6 bases. The CDR3 is 15 amino acids. V lost 4 bases to trimming and J lost 1 base, with 13 bases between them. Germline V lookup: CDR1 SEHNR, CDR2 FQNEAQ (reference sequence). CDR3 in DNA: TGTGCCAGCAGCTCGCGAGGGGGGCCGAACACTGAAGCTTTCTTT. This sequence encodes CASSSRGGPNTEAFF.

This sequence joins TRBV6-1 and TRBJ2-3; 9 bases agree with TRBD2. Germline CDR1 and CDR2: MNHNS and SASEGT. The CDR3 covers 16 residues. V was clipped by 2 bases and J by 6 bases; unmatched bases: 9. The CDR3 region is CASSETGSGGGDTQYF. DNA for the CDR3: TGTGCCAGCAGTGAAACCGGTAGCGGGGGTGGGGATACGCAGTATTTT.

Note on this clone: At one end the junction does not follow the germline gene, possibly because of a read error. This chain uses TRBV30 with TRBJ2-2; D is unresolved. The germline gives CDR1 GTSNPN, CDR2 SVGIG (reference sequence). CDR3 length: 14 amino acids. The CDR3 bases are TGTGCCTGGCGTTCGCGGACGAAAACCGGGGAGCTGTTTTTT. The encoded protein is CAWRSRTKTGELFF.

The chain is built from TRBV7-9 and TRBJ2-3; TRBD2 agrees at 13 bases. The CDR3 contains 15 residues. V lost 5 bases to trimming and J lost 8 bases; unmatched junction nucleotides: 7. Germline loops: CDR1 SEHNR, CDR2 FQNEAQ (reference sequence). In DNA form, the CDR3 reads TGTGCCAGCAGCACTCCGGGACTAGCGGGGACTACGCAGTATTTT. Translating gives CASSTPGLAGTTQYF. Together with reference TRBV7-9 and TRBJ2-3, the CDR3 gives the full variable domain: DTGVSQNPRHKITKRGQNVTFRCDPISEHNRLYWYRQTLGQGPEFLTYFQNEAQLEKSRLLSDRFSAERPKGSFSTLEIQRTEQGDSAMYLCASSTPGLAGTTQYFGPGTRLTVL.

The chain combines TRBV6-6 with TRBJ1-4, with 8 bases aligning to TRBD1. V trimming: 4 bases; J trimming: 5 bases; junction bases outside the gene matches: 3. Germline CDR1 and CDR2: MNHNY and SVGAGI (reference sequence). This CDR3 has 14 amino acids. The DNA of the CDR3 is TGTGCCAGCAGTTGGACAGGGTCGAATGAAAAACTGTTTTTT. This codes for CASSWTGSNEKLFF.

The table lists this clone with a count of one. The gene calls are TRBV6-1 and TRBJ2-1; D unresolved. Trimming stripped 6 bases from V and 7 bases from J, with 19 bases between. Germline CDR1 is MNHNS and CDR2 is SASEGT. This CDR3 region has 15 residues. This CDR3 reads CASSPYRSQVNEQFF. CDR3 nucleotide sequence: TGTGCCAGCAGCCCTTATCGGAGTCAGGTGAATGAGCAGTTCTTC.

The chain has TRBV29-1 and TRBJ1-5; maybe TRBD1 (6 bases). CDR1 SQVTM and CDR2 ANQGSEA come from the germline V gene. The CDR3 extends over 14 amino acids. The V end lost 3 bases, the J end lost 7 bases, and 16 bases lay between the germline ends. CDR3 residues: CSVDEQGGGQPQHF. The CDR3 DNA reads TGCAGCGTTGACGAACAGGGTGGAGGACAGCCCCAGCATTTT.

In this sample, this clone turned up once. This chain links TRBV9 with TRBJ2-2; D unclear. The CDR3 contains 14 residues. V shed 4 bases and J shed 3 bases, with 10 bases lying between them. Germline CDR1 and CDR2: SGDLS and YYNGEE. CDR3 in DNA: TGTGCCAGCAGCCCTGCGAGACACACCGGGGAGCTGTTTTTT. Translation gives CASSPARHTGELFF.

This clone was picked up one time. This chain connects TRBV2 to TRBJ2-6; tentatively, D is TRBD1 or TRBD2 (5 bases each). The length of the CDR3 is 17 residues. Per germline, CDR1 SNHLY and CDR2 FYNNEI. Deletions cut 7 bases from V and 1 base from J, with 17 bases between. CDR3 protein: CASNSDSGQSGANVLTF. Written as DNA, the CDR3 is TGTGCCAGCAATAGCGACAGTGGACAATCTGGGGCCAACGTCCTGACTTTC.

This chain links TRBV29-1 with TRBJ1-1, with D unresolved. V lost 8 bases to trimming and J lost 1 base, with 14 bases between them. CDR3 size: 13 residues. The germline gives CDR1 SQVTM, CDR2 ANQGSEA. Here the CDR3 DNA reads TGCAGCTCCTTGGGCTTGTCGAACACTGAAGCTTTCTTT. Translation: CSSLGLSNTEAFF.

The V gene is TRBV14, the J gene TRBJ1-3, with D hard to call. The CDR3 totals 15 residues. Trimming pared 4 bases from V and 2 bases from J, leaving 12 bases between. Germline CDR1 reads SGHDN; CDR2 reads FVKESK. The chain's CDR3 is CASSRDQFAGNTIYF. The CDR3 coding sequence is TGTGCCAGCAGCCGAGACCAGTTCGCTGGAAACACCATATATTTT.

The genes are TRBV15 and TRBJ2-3; D uncertain. V was pared by 5 bases and J by 1 base, with 10 bases between. Germline CDR1 and CDR2: LNHNV and YYDKDF (reference sequence). The CDR3 loop spans 14 amino acids. CDR3: CATSHRLGTDTQYF. CDR3 bases: TGTGCCACCAGCCACCGATTAGGCACAGATACGCAGTATTTT. The full variable domain, in which reference TRBV15 and TRBJ2-3 provide the parts outside the CDR3, is DAMVIQNPRYQVTQFGKPVTLSCSQTLNHNVMYWYQQKSSQAPKLLFHYYDKDFNNEADTPDNFQSRRPNTSFCFLDIRSPGLGDTAMYLCATSHRLGTDTQYFGPGTRLTVL.

This clone was recorded once. The CDR3 sequence: CASSDYEQYF. CDR3 sequence (DNA): TGTGCCAGCAGCGACTACGAGCAGTACTTC. V gene TRBV2 combines with J gene TRBJ2-7; D is undetermined. V was pared by 6 bases and J by 3 bases, with 3 bases between. CDR1 is SNHLY and CDR2 is FYNNEI in the germline V gene. The CDR3 runs 10 residues.

This chain joins TRBV18 and TRBJ1-2; D uncertain. CDR1 and CDR2 (germline): KGHSH, LQKENI. The CDR3 sequence is 17 residues long. Trimming cost V 6 bases and J 7 bases, with 27 bases left between them. CDR3 nucleotides: TGTGCCAGCTCCCCCCGATTGGACGCCGGTGCGGACTCTGGCTACACCTTC. Its translation is CASSPRLDAGADSGYTF.